The 5 T cell receptor beta chains listed next were all sequenced from one sample in a study of early T cells in non-severe SARS-CoV-2 infection. Via MiXCR, TCRdb re-called the 5' RACE reads, giving one row per CDR3 protein. The sample contains fewer than 75,000 distinct CDR3 sequences, around 18% of which appear only once. The sequencing used whole blood, collected at baseline. The receptors come from an adult who was a healthcare worker with PCR-confirmed SARS-CoV-2 infection or an uninfected control (not recorded which).

The chain is built from TRBV25-1 and TRBJ2-1, with a tentative D call TRBD2 (6 bases). The length of the CDR3 is 14 residues. The V end was cut by 4 bases, the J end by 7 bases, with 14 bases between. Per the germline V gene, CDR1 is MGHDK and CDR2 is SYGVNS. The CDR3 loop reads CASSGPGLLNEQFF. In DNA form, the CDR3 reads TGTGCCAGCAGTGGACCGGGACTTCTAAATGAGCAGTTCTTC. Together with reference TRBV25-1 and TRBJ2-1, the CDR3 gives the full variable domain: EADIYQTPRYLVIGTGKKITLECSQTMGHDKMYWYQQDPGMELHLIHYSYGVNSTEKGDLSSESTVSRIRTEHFPLTLESARPSHTSQYLCASSGPGLLNEQFFGPGTRLTVL.

This clonotype has ten or more counts. V and J are TRBV20-1 and TRBJ2-3; no firm D call. Trimming pared 6 bases from V and 1 base from J, leaving 5 bases between. The CDR3 consists of 11 residues. CDR1 and CDR2 (germline): DFQATT, SNEGSKA (reference sequence). As DNA, the CDR3 is TGCAGTGCCGCGGGCACAGATACGCAGTATTTT. Protein sequence: CSAAGTDTQYF.

This clonotype was seen a handful of times. J is TRBJ1-1 and V is TRBV3-1; D is unclear. This CDR3 has 13 amino acids. CDR1 and CDR2 from the germline V gene are LGHDT and YNNKEL (reference sequence). V lost 5 bases to trimming and J lost 0 bases, with 7 bases between them. The DNA of the CDR3 is TGTGCCAGCAGCTCGGGCCTGAACACTGAAGCTTTCTTT. Its protein is CASSSGLNTEAFF.

This clonotype was seen ten or more times. The V gene is TRBV7-6, the J gene TRBJ2-5; 9 nucleotides line up with TRBD2. V trimming: 1 base; J trimming: 2 bases; junction bases outside the gene matches: 11. Germline assignment: CDR1 SGHVS and CDR2 FNYEAQ. The CDR3 runs 18 residues. Here the CDR3 DNA reads TGTGCCAGCAGCTTAGGTACTAGCGGGTATGGTAGGCAAGAGACCCAGTACTTC. Protein product: CASSLGTSGYGRQETQYF.

The chain joins TRBV12-3 or TRBV12-4 to TRBJ1-5; 7 bases are a match to TRBD1. The ends lost 2 bases at V and 5 bases at J; junction bases unmatched: 9. The CDR3 loop spans 16 amino acids. The CDR3 sequence: CASSLKGGTVHQPQHF. The CDR3 DNA reads TGTGCCAGCAGTTTAAAGGGCGGGACAGTGCATCAGCCCCAGCATTTT.